This T cell receptor beta chain was profiled in a study of T cell repertoires in cytomegalovirus infection. Across the whole study: Carrying CMV and the relevant HLA type showed in public TCR beta signatures.

Germline V gene lookup returns CDR1 MGHDK and CDR2 SYGVNS. CDR3 length: 14 residues. Trimming stripped 6 bases from V and 2 bases from J, with 13 bases between. This clonotype appeared many times. TCRdb passed the reads through MiXCR, listing each CDR3 protein once. The sample has roughly 320,000 distinct CDR3 sequences, more than 8% seen once. This chain uses TRBV25-1 with TRBJ1-1, with D perhaps matching TRBD1 (5 bases). The sample taken for sequencing was PBMCs. The sequence derives from a human donor in good health (CMV status not recorded). Some clones in this sample may be carry-over from other donors' samples. CDR3 nucleotide sequence: TGTGCCAGCAGGGGGATGACAGTCAACACTGAAGCTTTCTTT. Protein sequence: CASRGMTVNTEAFF.